Each of the 4 T cell receptor beta chains below was sequenced from the same sample in a study of OX40 agonist ivuxolimab in advanced cancers. Assay: immunoSEQ multiplex PCR; the TCRdb copy retains only in-frame clones and omits some. Of 45,000 to 60,000 clones listed, less than 85% are singletons. The input for sequencing was CD4+ or CD8+ T cells sorted from blood, taken in a trial of the OX40 agonist ivuxolimab. The receptors shown here come from an adult with an advanced solid tumor such as melanoma, head and neck, liver or kidney cancer.

This chain joins TRBV6-1 and TRBJ2-1; a possible D gene is TRBD2 (6 bases). Deletions cut 4 bases from V and 7 bases from J, with 11 bases between. The germline gives CDR1 MNHNS, CDR2 SASEGT. This CDR3 spans 13 amino acids. The CDR3 DNA is TGTGCCAGCAGTGCTGGAGGGTGGAATGAGCAGTTCTTC. Protein sequence: CASSAGGWNEQFF.

The V call is TRBV18, the J call TRBJ2-3; TRBD1 agrees at 8 bases. CDR3 size: 17 residues. V lost 3 bases to trimming and J lost 2 bases; unmatched junction nucleotides: 10. Germline V gives CDR1 KGHSH, CDR2 LQKENI. CDR3: CASSPEVGQVNTDTQYF. The CDR3 DNA sequence: TGTGCCAGCTCACCGGAGGTGGGACAGGTGAACACAGATACGCAGTATTTT.

The genes are TRBV9 and TRBJ2-1; a possible D gene is TRBD2 (6 bases). V was trimmed by 0 bases and J by 0 bases, leaving 13 bases between them. The CDR3 is made up of 17 amino acids. CDR1 is SGDLS and CDR2 is YYNGEE in the germline V gene. CDR3 sequence reads: CASSVADRGSSYNEQFF. The CDR3 nucleotides are TGTGCCAGCAGCGTAGCAGATCGGGGGAGCTCCTACAATGAGCAGTTCTTC.

This clone occurred a few times. V and J are TRBV5-8 and TRBJ1-2; D gene unclear. This CDR3 is built from 12 residues. The germline V and J ends were trimmed by 4 bases and 7 bases, with 11 bases remaining between them. The germline gives CDR1 SGHTS, CDR2 YDEGEE. This chain's CDR3 is CASSTSSVGYTF. The CDR3 region has the DNA TGTGCCAGCAGCACTAGTTCGGTTGGCTACACCTTC.